Listed below are T cell receptor beta chains from one sample, sequenced in a study of blood T cell repertoires in COVID-19. The table came from immunoSEQ multiplex PCR; TCRdb's copy has only in-frame clones and leaves some out. The table records around 250,000 clones, about 89% of them present only once. Source material: PBMCs or T cells enriched from blood (not recorded which). These receptor sequences come from a woman in her thirties who had recovered from COVID-19. CDR3s include the opening cysteine and the closing phenylalanine or tryptophan. Fields, in order: D gene, clone size, V gene, J gene, CDR3 DNA, CDR3 protein. A D gene is named only where the DNA matches it firmly. Expanded clones get a size class; other rows say once, few or many, or leave the size out.

d_call: NA; clone_size: NA; v_call: TRBV6-5; j_call: TRBJ2-7; cdr3_nt: TGTGCCAGCAGCCCGAACCTCGGGACTCCTCCCGAGCAGTACTTC; cdr3_aa: CASSPNLGTPPEQYF
d_call: TRBD2; clone_size: NA; v_call: TRBV5-4; j_call: TRBJ2-1; cdr3_nt: TGTGCCAGCAGCTCGGGACTAGCGGTTGGGAATGAGCAGTTCTTC; cdr3_aa: CASSSGLAVGNEQFF
d_call: TRBD2; clone_size: NA; v_call: TRBV7-2; j_call: TRBJ2-4; cdr3_nt: TGTGCCAGCAGCTTAGTCGGGCTAGCGGGAGTTAAAAACATTCAGTACTTC; cdr3_aa: CASSLVGLAGVKNIQYF
d_call: NA; clone_size: NA; v_call: TRBV2; j_call: TRBJ2-2; cdr3_nt: TGTGCCAGCAGTGCGCGGTCTCTCACAGGGTACACCGGGGAGCTGTTTTTT; cdr3_aa: CASSARSLTGYTGELFF
d_call: TRBD1; clone_size: NA; v_call: TRBV5-1; j_call: TRBJ1-2; cdr3_nt: TGCGCCAGCAGCGCCGACAGGGGTACTTACTATGGCTACACCTTC; cdr3_aa: CASSADRGTYYGYTF
d_call: TRBD1; clone_size: NA; v_call: TRBV4-3; j_call: TRBJ2-7; cdr3_nt: TGCGCCAGCAGCCAAGTTTGGGACAGGGGCGGCTACGAGCAGTACTTC; cdr3_aa: CASSQVWDRGGYEQYF
d_call: TRBD2; clone_size: NA; v_call: TRBV19; j_call: TRBJ2-1; cdr3_nt: TGTGCCAGTAGTATGTCCGGGACTAGCGGGATAAATGAGCAGTTCTTC; cdr3_aa: CASSMSGTSGINEQFF
d_call: NA; clone_size: NA; v_call: TRBV7-2; j_call: TRBJ2-5; cdr3_nt: TGTGCCAGCAGCCAGGGGAGGGAGGAGACCCAGTACTTC; cdr3_aa: CASSQGREETQYF
d_call: TRBD1; clone_size: NA; v_call: TRBV19; j_call: TRBJ1-1; cdr3_nt: TGTGCCAGTAGTATAGTGGCAGGGGGAAACACTGAAGCTTTCTTT; cdr3_aa: CASSIVAGGNTEAFF
d_call: NA; clone_size: NA; v_call: TRBV30; j_call: TRBJ2-1; cdr3_nt: TGTGCCTGGAGTAGTAGCGACTACAATGAGCAGTTCTTC; cdr3_aa: CAWSSSDYNEQFF
d_call: TRBD1; clone_size: once; v_call: TRBV5-4; j_call: TRBJ2-1; cdr3_nt: TGTGCCAGCAGCCAACAGACAGGGCGAGCTGGTAATGAGCAGTTCTTC; cdr3_aa: CASSQQTGRAGNEQFF
d_call: NA; clone_size: NA; v_call: TRBV19; j_call: TRBJ1-1; cdr3_nt: TGTGCCAGTTCCCTGGTAGCCTCTGAAGCTTTCTTT; cdr3_aa: CASSLVASEAFF
d_call: TRBD1; clone_size: once; v_call: TRBV6-5; j_call: TRBJ1-1; cdr3_nt: TGTGCCAGCAGAGATACAGGGGGCGCGGCTGAAGCTTTCTTT; cdr3_aa: CASRDTGGAAEAFF
d_call: NA; clone_size: NA; v_call: TRBV5-6; j_call: TRBJ1-5; cdr3_nt: TGTGCCAGCAGCCGACAGTCCCAAGAACCCCAGCATTTT; cdr3_aa: CASSRQSQEPQHF
d_call: TRBD2; clone_size: NA; v_call: TRBV9; j_call: TRBJ2-2; cdr3_nt: TGTGCCAGCAGCGTAGGGGGAGCGGGGTACGCGAACACCGGGGAGCTGTTTTTT; cdr3_aa: CASSVGGAGYANTGELFF
d_call: NA; clone_size: once; v_call: TRBV6-5; j_call: TRBJ1-5; cdr3_nt: TGTGCCAGCAGAGAGGGTCGCTATCAGCCCCAGCATTTT; cdr3_aa: CASREGRYQPQHF
d_call: NA; clone_size: NA; v_call: TRBV5-5; j_call: TRBJ1-2; cdr3_nt: TGTGCCAGCAGCTTGGGGCAGGGACTGCAATATGGCTACACCTTC; cdr3_aa: CASSLGQGLQYGYTF
d_call: TRBD1; clone_size: NA; v_call: TRBV7-8; j_call: TRBJ1-1; cdr3_nt: TGTGCCAGCAGCTCCTGGGACAGGCAAATGAACACTGAAGCTTTCTTT; cdr3_aa: CASSSWDRQMNTEAFF
d_call: TRBD2; clone_size: NA; v_call: TRBV30; j_call: TRBJ2-1; cdr3_nt: TGTGCCTGGAGTGGTAGCGGGAGAGGCTCCTACAATGAGCAGTTCTTC; cdr3_aa: CAWSGSGRGSYNEQFF
d_call: TRBD1; clone_size: NA; v_call: TRBV29-1; j_call: TRBJ2-7; cdr3_nt: TGCAGCGTTGGACAGGGAACCTACGAGCAGTACTTC; cdr3_aa: CSVGQGTYEQYF
d_call: NA; clone_size: once; v_call: TRBV3-1/TRBV3-2; j_call: TRBJ1-2; cdr3_nt: TGTGCCAGCAGCCACACCAGGGTCTCTAACTATGGCTACACCTTC; cdr3_aa: CASSHTRVSNYGYTF
d_call: NA; clone_size: NA; v_call: TRBV3-1/TRBV3-2; j_call: TRBJ2-1; cdr3_nt: TGTGCCAGCAGCCAAGGAGTACAGGGAGAGCAGTTCTTC; cdr3_aa: CASSQGVQGEQFF
d_call: NA; clone_size: NA; v_call: TRBV28; j_call: TRBJ1-5; cdr3_nt: TGTGCCAGCAGGGCGGGGGGTGGTAGCAATCAGCCCCAGCATTTT; cdr3_aa: CASRAGGGSNQPQHF
d_call: TRBD1; clone_size: once; v_call: TRBV10-3; j_call: TRBJ1-2; cdr3_nt: TGTGCCATCAGTGGGGACAGGGAAGTTTATGGCTACACCTTC; cdr3_aa: CAISGDREVYGYTF
d_call: NA; clone_size: NA; v_call: TRBV9; j_call: TRBJ2-1; cdr3_nt: TGTGCCAGCAGCGTAGGTAGCGGTTACAATGAGCAGTTCTTC; cdr3_aa: CASSVGSGYNEQFF
d_call: TRBD1; clone_size: NA; v_call: TRBV5-1; j_call: TRBJ1-1; cdr3_nt: TGCGCCAGCAGCGCAATACAGGGGCGGAACACTGAAGCTTTCTTT; cdr3_aa: CASSAIQGRNTEAFF
d_call: TRBD2; clone_size: once; v_call: TRBV7-8; j_call: TRBJ2-2; cdr3_nt: TGTGCCAGCAGCTGGACTAGCAACACCGGGGAGCTGTTTTTT; cdr3_aa: CASSWTSNTGELFF
d_call: TRBD1; clone_size: NA; v_call: TRBV28; j_call: TRBJ1-2; cdr3_nt: TGTGCCAGCAGACCTCGGACAGGGTTGAAGGACGACTATGGCTACACCTTC; cdr3_aa: CASRPRTGLKDDYGYTF
d_call: TRBD2; clone_size: NA; v_call: TRBV19; j_call: TRBJ2-1; cdr3_nt: TGTGCCAGTAGTATCGGACTAGCCGTCAATGAGCAGTTCTTC; cdr3_aa: CASSIGLAVNEQFF
d_call: TRBD1; clone_size: NA; v_call: TRBV27; j_call: TRBJ1-5; cdr3_nt: TGTGCCAGCAGTTCTGGGACAGGCAATCAGCCCCAGCATTTT; cdr3_aa: CASSSGTGNQPQHF
d_call: NA; clone_size: NA; v_call: TRBV5-1; j_call: TRBJ2-7; cdr3_nt: TGCGCCAGCGCTGAGCCGGGACATTCGCTCAAGTACTTC; cdr3_aa: CASAEPGHSLKYF
d_call: NA; clone_size: NA; v_call: TRBV30; j_call: TRBJ1-5; cdr3_nt: TGTGCCTGGAGTGCCAGGGGAGGGGGTCAGCCCCAGCATTTT; cdr3_aa: CAWSARGGGQPQHF
d_call: TRBD1; clone_size: NA; v_call: TRBV7-9; j_call: TRBJ1-1; cdr3_nt: TGTGCCAGCAGCTCGCGGACAGGGAGGACGACTGAAGCTTTCTTT; cdr3_aa: CASSSRTGRTTEAFF
d_call: TRBD2; clone_size: NA; v_call: TRBV27; j_call: TRBJ2-1; cdr3_nt: TGTGCCAGCAGTTTAAGCGGGGCCTACAATGAGCAGTTCTTC; cdr3_aa: CASSLSGAYNEQFF
d_call: TRBD2; clone_size: NA; v_call: TRBV19; j_call: TRBJ2-1; cdr3_nt: TGTGCCAGTGGTGGACTAAGACTAGCGGGAGAGATAGAGCAGTTCTTC; cdr3_aa: CASGGLRLAGEIEQFF
d_call: NA; clone_size: once; v_call: TRBV4-2; j_call: TRBJ1-2; cdr3_nt: TGTGCCAGCAGCCAGAACAACAAACAGGCGCTGGGGGGCTACACCTTC; cdr3_aa: CASSQNNKQALGGYTF
d_call: NA; clone_size: NA; v_call: TRBV20-1; j_call: TRBJ1-2; cdr3_nt: TGCAGTGCTAGTGTTCAGGTCGGGAGCTATGGCTACACCTTC; cdr3_aa: CSASVQVGSYGYTF
d_call: TRBD1; clone_size: NA; v_call: TRBV6-5; j_call: TRBJ1-4; cdr3_nt: TGTGCCAGCAGTTATGAGTCTGGCAGGGGGAATGAAAAACTGTTTTTT; cdr3_aa: CASSYESGRGNEKLFF
d_call: TRBD1; clone_size: NA; v_call: TRBV7-9; j_call: TRBJ2-7; cdr3_nt: TGTGCCAGCAGTACATTCCGGGACAGCAGCCACGAGCAGTACTTC; cdr3_aa: CASSTFRDSSHEQYF
d_call: TRBD1; clone_size: NA; v_call: TRBV15; j_call: TRBJ1-6; cdr3_nt: TGTGCCACTTCTACAGGGGCTAATTCACCCCTCCACTTT; cdr3_aa: CATSTGANSPLHF
d_call: TRBD1; clone_size: NA; v_call: TRBV28; j_call: TRBJ2-7; cdr3_nt: TGTGCCAGCAGTTTCGTTTACAGGGGCCCCCCCTACGAGCAGTACTTC; cdr3_aa: CASSFVYRGPPYEQYF
d_call: TRBD2; clone_size: once; v_call: TRBV7-3; j_call: TRBJ2-7; cdr3_nt: TGTGCCAGCAGCCGCCGCGGAGCGGGAGCACACGAGCAGTACTTC; cdr3_aa: CASSRRGAGAHEQYF
d_call: NA; clone_size: NA; v_call: TRBV28; j_call: TRBJ2-1; cdr3_nt: TGTGCCAGCGAGGGGAGGCAGGTCTACAATGAGCAGTTCTTC; cdr3_aa: CASEGRQVYNEQFF
d_call: TRBD1; clone_size: NA; v_call: TRBV18; j_call: TRBJ2-5; cdr3_nt: TGTGCCAGCTCACCACCGTCTCGGGACAGGGGTGAGACCCAGTACTTC; cdr3_aa: CASSPPSRDRGETQYF
d_call: TRBD1; clone_size: few; v_call: TRBV7-2; j_call: TRBJ2-7; cdr3_nt: TGTGCCAGCAGACCGACAGGGGACTACGAGCAGTACTTC; cdr3_aa: CASRPTGDYEQYF
d_call: TRBD2; clone_size: NA; v_call: TRBV7-3; j_call: TRBJ2-1; cdr3_nt: TGTGCCAGCAGCCCAAGCCGGGGGGAGTACAATGAGCAGTTCTTC; cdr3_aa: CASSPSRGEYNEQFF
d_call: TRBD1; clone_size: NA; v_call: TRBV5-1; j_call: TRBJ2-1; cdr3_nt: TGCGCCAGCAGCACCGGGACAGTCAACAATGAGCAGTTCTTC; cdr3_aa: CASSTGTVNNEQFF
d_call: TRBD2; clone_size: NA; v_call: TRBV19; j_call: TRBJ2-3; cdr3_nt: TGTGCCAGTAGTATTCGCCCTCACCTGGGGACTACTCTCGGGGATACGCAGTATTTT; cdr3_aa: CASSIRPHLGTTLGDTQYF
d_call: NA; clone_size: NA; v_call: TRBV5-1; j_call: TRBJ2-2; cdr3_nt: TGCGCCAGCAGCTTGGTATCAGGGAACACCGGGGAGCTGTTTTTT; cdr3_aa: CASSLVSGNTGELFF
d_call: NA; clone_size: few; v_call: TRBV15; j_call: TRBJ1-5; cdr3_nt: TGTGCCACCAGCAGAGGACTCGATCAGCCCCAGCATTTT; cdr3_aa: CATSRGLDQPQHF
d_call: TRBD1; clone_size: NA; v_call: TRBV5-1; j_call: TRBJ1-2; cdr3_nt: TGCGCCAGCAGCCCGATTTTGGACAGGGTTTATGGCTACACCTTC; cdr3_aa: CASSPILDRVYGYTF
d_call: TRBD1; clone_size: NA; v_call: TRBV5-4; j_call: TRBJ1-1; cdr3_nt: TGTGCCAGCAGCCCGACAGGGGGCCAAGAAGCTTTCTTT; cdr3_aa: CASSPTGGQEAFF